A selection of T cell receptor beta chains follows, all from one sample in a study of cytomegalovirus exposure and HLA in healthy donors. Produced via immunoSEQ multiplex PCR; TCRdb's table is partial and in-frame only. The sample records over 150,000 clones, about 68% being singletons. Sequencing used PBMCs. The receptors originated from a man aged 30 to 45 in good health and CMV-seronegative. CDR3s leave out the opening cysteine and the closing phenylalanine or tryptophan. D genes are given only for firm matches.

CDR3aa: ATSREDRGLEQY; j_gene: TRBJ2-7; d_gene: TRBD1; v_gene: TRBV15
CDR3aa: ASSAYRGQPQH; j_gene: TRBJ1-5; d_gene: TRBD1; v_gene: TRBV28
CDR3aa: ASSSRTGYEQY; j_gene: .; d_gene: TRBD1; v_gene: TRBV7-2
CDR3aa: ASSLGGANYGYT; j_gene: TRBJ1-2; d_gene: .; v_gene: TRBV5-4
CDR3aa: ASSLAQGITGELF; j_gene: TRBJ2-2; d_gene: .; v_gene: TRBV19
CDR3aa: ASSEARTGMGQPQH; j_gene: TRBJ1-5; d_gene: TRBD1; v_gene: TRBV6-1
CDR3aa: ASSYSGSSYNSPLH; j_gene: TRBJ1-6; d_gene: .; v_gene: TRBV6-5
CDR3aa: ASSDLARGGETQY; j_gene: TRBJ2-5; d_gene: .; v_gene: TRBV7-6
CDR3aa: ASSTRQSNQPQH; j_gene: TRBJ1-5; d_gene: .; v_gene: TRBV6-1
CDR3aa: ASSILAGAITNTGELF; j_gene: TRBJ2-2; d_gene: TRBD2; v_gene: TRBV7-9
CDR3aa: ATSYRGLVNEQF; j_gene: TRBJ2-1; d_gene: TRBD1; v_gene: TRBV15
CDR3aa: ASSPPQGARSYGYT; j_gene: TRBJ1-2; d_gene: TRBD1; v_gene: TRBV6-6
CDR3aa: ASSSRQEAEAF; j_gene: TRBJ1-1; d_gene: .; v_gene: TRBV7-3
CDR3aa: ASYPDGKETQY; j_gene: TRBJ2-5; d_gene: .; v_gene: TRBV5-1
CDR3aa: ASSFPGAVSGNTIY; j_gene: TRBJ1-3; d_gene: .; v_gene: TRBV7-6
CDR3aa: ASSTSTDGTDTQY; j_gene: TRBJ2-3; d_gene: .; v_gene: TRBV19
CDR3aa: ASSHPRQALPSRDEQF; j_gene: TRBJ2-1; d_gene: .; v_gene: TRBV9
CDR3aa: ASSPDPTGTSGNTIY; j_gene: TRBJ1-3; d_gene: TRBD1; v_gene: TRBV5-1
CDR3aa: ASSSTRTGTGGNGYT; j_gene: TRBJ1-2; d_gene: TRBD1; v_gene: TRBV7-2
CDR3aa: ASSEWGGPSSGNTIY; j_gene: TRBJ1-3; d_gene: .; v_gene: TRBV2
CDR3aa: ASTLGLAGANVLT; j_gene: TRBJ2-6; d_gene: .; v_gene: TRBV19
CDR3aa: SVKPGGDQPQH; j_gene: TRBJ1-5; d_gene: .; v_gene: TRBV29-1
CDR3aa: ARRAGAEQF; j_gene: TRBJ2-1; d_gene: .; v_gene: TRBV2
CDR3aa: TSSQDPPLH; j_gene: TRBJ1-6; d_gene: .; v_gene: TRBV1
CDR3aa: ASSIGLFTGELF; j_gene: TRBJ2-2; d_gene: .; v_gene: TRBV19
CDR3aa: ASSDPDRSNEKLF; j_gene: TRBJ1-4; d_gene: .; v_gene: TRBV10-2
CDR3aa: ASSHGDHMRTEAF; j_gene: TRBJ1-1; d_gene: .; v_gene: TRBV6-1
CDR3aa: ASSQAEGRDRAF; j_gene: TRBJ1-1; d_gene: .; v_gene: TRBV4-3
CDR3aa: ASSVAGASGHYNEQF; j_gene: TRBJ2-1; d_gene: TRBD2; v_gene: TRBV9
CDR3aa: ASSYGTGNEQF; j_gene: TRBJ2-1; d_gene: TRBD1; v_gene: TRBV6-5
CDR3aa: ASTPGQGTYGYT; j_gene: TRBJ1-2; d_gene: TRBD1; v_gene: TRBV7-2
CDR3aa: ASSIRDIGGLGDTQY; j_gene: TRBJ2-3; d_gene: .; v_gene: TRBV19
CDR3aa: ASSPRTGRTYEQY; j_gene: TRBJ2-7; d_gene: TRBD1; v_gene: TRBV9
CDR3aa: ASSITAHSPLH; j_gene: TRBJ1-6; d_gene: .; v_gene: TRBV19
CDR3aa: ASSLPGEKETQY; j_gene: TRBJ2-5; d_gene: .; v_gene: TRBV7-8
CDR3aa: ASSPQPPGDTEAF; j_gene: TRBJ1-1; d_gene: .; v_gene: TRBV18
CDR3aa: ASSPPGTGAYNEQF; j_gene: TRBJ2-1; d_gene: TRBD1; v_gene: TRBV18
CDR3aa: ASSLGGQNYEQY; j_gene: TRBJ2-7; d_gene: .; v_gene: TRBV5-1
CDR3aa: ASSLAWGTGNNEQF; j_gene: TRBJ2-1; d_gene: TRBD1; v_gene: TRBV5-4
CDR3aa: ASSETSGAKETQY; j_gene: TRBJ2-5; d_gene: TRBD2; v_gene: TRBV25-1
CDR3aa: ASSLAKEELTYGYT; j_gene: TRBJ1-2; d_gene: .; v_gene: TRBV5-6
CDR3aa: ASSLLGLITDTQY; j_gene: TRBJ2-3; d_gene: .; v_gene: TRBV5-1
CDR3aa: ASSEFGREVGQPQH; j_gene: TRBJ1-5; d_gene: .; v_gene: TRBV25-1
CDR3aa: ASSPSTGNPEAF; j_gene: TRBJ1-1; d_gene: .; v_gene: TRBV5-1
CDR3aa: ASSQPGGSEQY; j_gene: TRBJ2-7; d_gene: TRBD2; v_gene: TRBV4-2
CDR3aa: ASSVEAGGGELF; j_gene: TRBJ2-2; d_gene: .; v_gene: TRBV9
CDR3aa: ASSKTSGGTDTQY; j_gene: TRBJ2-3; d_gene: TRBD2; v_gene: TRBV7-9
CDR3aa: ASSTTGTGVETQY; j_gene: TRBJ2-5; d_gene: TRBD1; v_gene: TRBV18
CDR3aa: ASSLYSQETQY; j_gene: TRBJ2-5; d_gene: .; v_gene: TRBV5-4
CDR3aa: ASSARLAGGQNEQY; j_gene: .; d_gene: TRBD2; v_gene: TRBV5-1
CDR3aa: ASSLGQYNEQF; j_gene: TRBJ2-1; d_gene: .; v_gene: TRBV5-1
CDR3aa: ASSLLPGRDNSPLH; j_gene: TRBJ1-6; d_gene: .; v_gene: TRBV5-5
CDR3aa: ASSWGTGPNTGELF; j_gene: TRBJ2-2; d_gene: TRBD1; v_gene: TRBV5-5